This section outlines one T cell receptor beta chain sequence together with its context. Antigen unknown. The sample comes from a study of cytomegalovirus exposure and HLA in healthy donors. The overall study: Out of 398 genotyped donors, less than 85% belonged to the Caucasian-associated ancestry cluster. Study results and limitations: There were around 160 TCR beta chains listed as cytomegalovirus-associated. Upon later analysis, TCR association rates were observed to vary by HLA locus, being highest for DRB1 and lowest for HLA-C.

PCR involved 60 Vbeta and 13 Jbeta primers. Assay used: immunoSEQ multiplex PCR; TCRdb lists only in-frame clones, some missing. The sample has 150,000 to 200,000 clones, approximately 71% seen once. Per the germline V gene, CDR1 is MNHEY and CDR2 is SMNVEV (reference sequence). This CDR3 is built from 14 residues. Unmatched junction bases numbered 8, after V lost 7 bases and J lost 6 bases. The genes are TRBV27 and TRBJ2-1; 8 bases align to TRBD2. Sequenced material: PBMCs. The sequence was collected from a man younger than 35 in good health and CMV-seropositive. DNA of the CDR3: TGTGCCAGCAAGCGGGGGTCCACCATCAATGAGCAGTTCTTC. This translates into CASKRGSTINEQFF.